This T cell receptor beta chain is from a study of cytomegalovirus exposure and HLA in healthy donors (dated by TCRdb to 2017 to 2019). For the study in its entirety: In an earlier analysis of 550 to 750 of the donors, approximately 260 Gb of sequence data and 100 million or so unique TCR beta sequences from 180 million or so T cells were reported. An early release covering 500 to 750 HLA-typed donors comprised approximately 300 gigabases of sequencing data and around 86 million unique TCR sequences. The study used immunosequencing to profile the T cell repertoires of some 600 subjects and linked those repertoires to cytomegalovirus serostatus. In a later analysis, previously published TCR beta repertoires from 670 or so donors were re-analyzed and high-resolution HLA genotyping was added so that TCR occurrence patterns could be studied. The study was designed to test whether signatures of past pathogen exposure could be identified by cataloging public T cell receptors. Every discovery cohort repertoire had been produced on one sequencing platform. On average, roughly 240,000 unique TCR beta nucleotide sequences were sequenced per donor among a few hundred genotyped donors of the cohort, with 15% to 20% of those sequences being non-productive. The number of typed donors differed by locus: about 629-630 for A, B, C, DRB1 and DQB1; approximately 520 for DQA1; 606 for DPA1; and some 470 for DPB1. Five DR-DQ haplotypes were handled as single units for association and clustering because linkage in the cohort was strong. Along with the roughly 700-subject first cohort, a separate validation cohort of over a hundred different subjects was used. Both class I and class II loci were covered by HLA typing, at four-digit resolution. Donor age, sex, ethnicity and CMV serostatus were compiled alongside the repertoire data. To predict cytomegalovirus infection status, the study brought together high-throughput TCR immunosequencing, statistical association of individual TCRs with disease status, and machine learning. An earlier analysis of 587 of the donors used high-throughput TCR beta sequencing to judge whether each TCR beta V gene segment behaved as functional or pseudogenic. The later analysis used no new phenotypic data to find candidate immune exposures, relying instead on TCR beta sequences and their occurrence across donors. In a later genetic analysis, genome-wide SNP genotypes for about 55% of the roughly 670 donors were used, and that subset was treated as a discovery cohort. Among the roughly 390 genotyped donors, approximately 77% belonged to the genetic ancestry cluster associated with self-reported Caucasian donors.

The cohort was made up of roughly 670 healthy bone marrow donors. At the time of sampling, all cohort members were nominally healthy, though unrecorded immune exposures were likely present. The donor tested CMV seropositive, placing the donor among the 290 or so seropositive members of the cohort. A peripheral blood sample was provided by each donor, and peripheral blood mononuclear cells were used for TCR beta sequencing. Genomic DNA extraction from the blood cell samples was performed with the Qiagen DNeasy Blood Extraction Kit. Points the paper makes about the study in general: According to the authors, the approach could potentially be generalized to other disease states and immunological phenotypes. This cohort had only TCR beta chains sequenced, and the lack of alpha or paired-chain data limited which features could be detected. Linkage disequilibrium might explain the correlated functional status among segregating V segments, but an unknown experimental factor could not be excluded. Assigning TCR associations to individual alleles was difficult when HLA alleles, especially DR and DQ, strongly co-occurred. A further reported finding was that TCR beta sequences accurately predicted the HLA-A and HLA-B alleles for most subjects in the first cohort. HLA typing was unavailable for some donors at each locus, so association tests used only the typed subset. In vitro tests confirmed that three of the cytomegalovirus-associated TCR beta chains recognize cytomegalovirus antigens. A later analysis associated some 17,000 TCR beta sequences with specific HLA alleles at a false discovery rate of 0.05. While some public TCRs were present in many individuals, most TCR sequences turned up only very rarely across donors. The earlier analysis of around 600 of the donors excluded approximately 17 rarely observed V segments, including chromosome 9 orphons, because counts were too low. Cytomegalovirus status was reported to be diagnosed by the classifier with high specificity and sensitivity in both the original and validation cohorts. According to a later analysis, TCR association rates differed among HLA loci, with DRB1 alleles showing the most associated TCRs and HLA-C alleles showing the fewest. A later analysis reported that several top co-occurrence clusters appeared linked to parvovirus B19, influenza, CMV and Epstein-Barr virus. According to a later genetic analysis, donors in an Asian-associated ancestry cluster had fewer N-insertions in productive TCRs than the roughly 700-donor mean. Sequencing depth was assumed to be roughly uniform across donors in the presence/absence analyses, though that assumption may not hold. The study listed 150 to 200 TCR beta chains as associated with cytomegalovirus. In an earlier analysis of several hundred of the donors, most TCR beta V segments were observed in productive rearrangements about 90% or about 30% of the time, broadly matching IMGT annotations. A group of highly shared sequence variants was considered likely to be a technical artifact of the sequencing pipeline. Compared with equally common non-associated chains, HLA-associated TCR beta chains in a later analysis were more clonally expanded and had lower generation probabilities. An association between a missense DCLRE1C variant and V-gene and J-gene trimming of TCR beta chains was found in a later genetic analysis and replicated in an independent cohort. According to a later analysis, most CMV-associated TCR beta chains appeared to be HLA-restricted, and the HLA associations seemed to be driven largely by CMV exposure. Immune exposure information for the cohort was limited to CMV serostatus.

As regards this clone: The antigen it recognizes is unknown. The input lacks base qualities; no much larger clone sits a single base away.

Libraries were built with the immunoSEQ multiplex PCR assay. A mixture of 60 forward primers for TCR Vbeta segments and 13 reverse primers for TCR Jbeta segments was used in the multiplex PCR. Amplification of the CDR3 region of rearranged TCR beta genes was performed with a multiplex PCR assay on genomic DNA. The Illumina HiSeq System was used to sequence the amplified TCR beta libraries as 87-base-pair reads. Processing in the source paper ran as follows. In a later analysis, about 80 million unique TCR beta chains were counted across the 666 repertoires, and roughly 11 million of these chains were shared by at least two donors. Raw reads were error-corrected and collapsed into unique sequences with a nearest-neighbor algorithm that merged closely related sequences to remove PCR and sequencing errors. V, D and J gene segments were assigned by aligning CDR3 sequences to IMGT reference sequences. For a sequence to be retained, a match of at least six nucleotides was required to both a V gene segment and a J gene segment. A rearrangement counted as productive if the CDR3 had no stop codons and remained in frame with V and J, and every other rearrangement counted as non-productive. CDR3 was defined according to IMGT convention as the region running from the second conserved V-encoded cysteine to the conserved J-encoded phenylalanine. The earlier analysis of approximately 500 of the donors excluded sequences that lacked an unambiguous match to a single V gene segment. In an earlier analysis of 587 of the donors, V segments were called functional above 56.7% productive rearrangements and were called segregating when the between-donor standard deviation exceeded 5%. A statistical classification framework was developed to diagnose cytomegalovirus status using the catalog of TCR beta chain sequences. In a later analysis, V and J genes were assigned by comparing TCR nucleotide sequences against IMGT/GENE-DB human TR gene sequences. A later analysis assigned CDR3 sequences and most-parsimonious VDJ recombination scenarios with the TCRdist pipeline. In a later analysis, every TCR beta chain was defined by the combination of its CDR3 amino acid sequence and its V-gene family, and reads without a unique V-gene family were dropped. A later analysis removed roughly 590 highly shared, low-generation-probability nucleotide sequences to deal with suspected cross-contamination and a sequencing artifact. For each public chain, a later analysis derived a clonal expansion index from normalized ranks of inferred template counts within each repertoire. In a later analysis, generation probabilities were computed with a VDJ recombination model fitted to out-of-frame rearrangements, and the resulting probabilities were checked against IGoR. In a later analysis, hypergeometric tests were used to score TCR-TCR, TCR-HLA and TCR-CMV co-occurrence, with a repertoire-size bias correction applied to TCR pairs. To estimate false discovery rates, a later analysis permuted the HLA or CMV assignments 20 times. In a later analysis, co-occurring TCRs were grouped using DBSCAN, with TCRdist sequence similarity added in when clustering inside HLA-allele-positive subsets. Co-occurrence clustering excluded repertoires with fewer than 30,000 or more than 120,000 public chains, plus five with anomalous nucleotide sharing. TCRdb took this table from immuneACCESS and kept in-frame rearrangements with V and J called. Such tables lack part of the clones; where checked against another copy, unresolved V genes explain under half of the gap, and the rest is unexplained. V and J calls and clone size are copied from that table; D and trimming were computed from the DNA. The sample includes over 150,000 clones, with 80% observed a single time. 1% of the sample is held by the ten biggest clonotypes.

The specimen was PBMCs. The sequence derives from a woman in her 50s in good health and CMV-seropositive.

CDR3 reads: CASSGLIAGRVHEQYF. The DNA sequence is as follows: TGTGCCAGCAGTGGCTTGATTGCGGGGAGAGTCCACGAGCAGTACTTC. The chain couples TRBV27 to TRBJ2-7, and perhaps TRBD2 as D gene, on 6 matching bases. The junction shows trimming of 5 bases on V and 5 bases on J, plus 22 bases between the germline ends. CDR1 MNHEY and CDR2 SMNVEV are derived from the germline V gene (reference sequence). The CDR3 measures 16 amino acids from cysteine to phenylalanine. Solely the CDR3 DNA is kept, with 48 bases framed from the first base.